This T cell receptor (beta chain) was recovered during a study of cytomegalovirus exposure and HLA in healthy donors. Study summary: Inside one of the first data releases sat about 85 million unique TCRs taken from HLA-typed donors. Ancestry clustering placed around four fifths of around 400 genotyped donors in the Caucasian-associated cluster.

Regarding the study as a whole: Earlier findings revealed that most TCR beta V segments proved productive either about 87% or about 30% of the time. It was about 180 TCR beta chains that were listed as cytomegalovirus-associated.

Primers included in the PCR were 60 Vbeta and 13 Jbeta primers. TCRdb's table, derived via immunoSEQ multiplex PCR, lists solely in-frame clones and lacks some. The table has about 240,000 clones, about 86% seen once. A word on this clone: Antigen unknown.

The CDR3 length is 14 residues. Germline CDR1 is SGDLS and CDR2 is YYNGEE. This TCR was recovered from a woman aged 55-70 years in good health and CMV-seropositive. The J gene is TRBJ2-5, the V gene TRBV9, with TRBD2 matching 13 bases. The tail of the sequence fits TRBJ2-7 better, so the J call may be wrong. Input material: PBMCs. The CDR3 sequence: CASSPGLAGNEQYF. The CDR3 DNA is TGTGCCAGCAGTCCGGGACTAGCGGGAAACGAGCAGTACTTC.